Following are 32 T cell receptor beta chains from one sample sequenced in a study of T cell responses to AZD1222 COVID-19 vaccine. The protocol was immunoSEQ multiplex PCR, while the TCRdb copy is restricted to in-frame clones and leaves out a portion. The sample consists of roughly 140,000 clones, 88% of them appearing once. The material sequenced was peripheral blood, taken on day 0 of MenACWY control vaccination. The source of these receptors is an adult in good health.

The rearrangement joins TRBV5-1 to TRBJ2-7; maybe TRBD1 (5 bases). Germline values: CDR1 SGHRS, CDR2 YFSETQ. The CDR3 is 12 residues long. V was clipped by 2 bases and J by 5 bases, with 8 bases between them. The CDR3 DNA reads as TGCGCCAGCAGCTTCATAGGGGACGAGCAGTACTTC. Translating gives CASSFIGDEQYF.

CDR3 coding DNA: TGTGCCAGCAGCCCGGGACAGGGGCCGATATACGAGCAGTACTTC. Its translation is CASSPGQGPIYEQYF. The rearrangement uses TRBV7-6 and TRBJ2-7, with 10 bases that match TRBD1. Germline V lookup: CDR1 SGHVS, CDR2 FNYEAQ. The CDR3 totals 15 residues. The trim removed 5 bases at V and 4 bases at J, leaving 8 bases unmatched.

The CDR3 loop is CSVESGKYEQYF. CDR3 in DNA: TGCAGCGTTGAATCAGGGAAGTACGAGCAGTACTTC. The chain couples TRBV29-1 to TRBJ2-7; possibly TRBD1 for D (5 bases). This CDR3 spans 12 amino acids. CDR1 SQVTM and CDR2 ANQGSEA come from the germline V gene. V lost 2 bases and J lost 4, with 9 bases in between.

The sample holds a few counts of this clone. The chain joins TRBV7-9 to TRBJ1-3; D unclear. V lost 7 bases and J 0 bases, leaving 10 bases between the germline ends. Germline CDR1 reads SEHNR; CDR2 reads FQNEAQ (reference sequence). The CDR3 runs 14 residues. The CDR3 sequence is CASTLAVSGNTIYF. For the CDR3, the DNA is TGTGCCAGCACTCTGGCGGTCTCTGGAAACACCATATATTTT.

This chain connects TRBV18 to TRBJ2-2; 10 bases are a match to TRBD1. The CDR3 sequence is 16 residues long. Germline CDR1 reads KGHSH; CDR2 reads LQKENI. The junction had 4 bases not matched to a gene; V was cut back by 3 bases and J by 3 bases. In DNA form, the CDR3 reads TGTGCCAGCTCACCGGGACAGGGGCCGGACACCGGGGAGCTGTTTTTT. It encodes CASSPGQGPDTGELFF.

This clone has more than one count but fewer than ten. This sequence joins TRBV6-2 or TRBV6-3 and TRBJ2-7; D gene ambiguous. With 5 bases removed from V and 4 bases from J, the gap between germline ends came to 15 bases. CDR3 length: 14 residues. Germline-derived CDR1 and CDR2 are MNHEY and SVGEGT. The CDR3 loop reads CASSAGPGGYEQYF. CDR3 coding DNA: TGTGCCAGCAGTGCCGGTCCGGGTGGATACGAGCAGTACTTC.

The CDR3: CASSQDRTGNQPQHF. In nucleotides, the CDR3 is TGCGCCAGCAGCCAAGATAGGACAGGGAATCAGCCCCAGCATTTT. The rearrangement joins TRBV4-1 to TRBJ1-5; 8 nucleotides agree with TRBD1. Per germline, CDR1 MGHRA and CDR2 YSYEKL. With 0 bases clipped from V and 4 bases from J, the junction kept 2 bases outside the gene matches. The CDR3 is made up of 15 amino acids.

The chain recombines TRBV12-5 with TRBJ2-2; 7 bases align to TRBD1. The trim removed 1 base at V and 5 bases at J, leaving 7 bases unmatched. This CDR3 comprises 16 residues. Looked up from germline, CDR1 is LGHNT and CDR2 is FRNRAP. The chain's CDR3 is CASGLATGPGTGELFF. CDR3 DNA sequence: TGTGCTAGTGGTTTGGCGACAGGGCCGGGTACCGGGGAGCTGTTTTTT.

V usage is TRBV5-5 and J usage is TRBJ2-7, with 9 bases lining up with TRBD1. Trimming took 4 bases from V and 3 from J; bases not matched to a gene: 8. The CDR3 has 15 residues. CDR1 SGHKS and CDR2 YYEKEE come from the germline V gene (reference sequence). Here the CDR3 DNA reads TGTGCCAGCAGCCCCGATCCGACAGGGGGCTACGAGCAGTACTTC. Translated: CASSPDPTGGYEQYF.

The chain combines TRBV19 with TRBJ1-2; D might be TRBD1 (5 bases). Germline values: CDR1 LNHDA, CDR2 SQIVND (reference sequence). Trimming removed 7 bases at V and 4 bases at J, with 16 bases between. The CDR3 has 14 amino acids. The CDR3 spells CASMALGGSYGYTF. The CDR3 bases are TGTGCCAGTATGGCCCTGGGGGGTAGCTATGGCTACACCTTC.

This chain joins TRBV6-1 and TRBJ2-7; D uncertain. Germline V gene lookup returns CDR1 MNHNS and CDR2 SASEGT. Trimming removed 3 bases at V and 4 bases at J, with 1 base between. CDR3 length equals 10 residues. Here the CDR3 DNA reads TGTGCCAGCAGTGAGTACGAGCAGTACTTC. Translation gives CASSEYEQYF.

Concerning this clone itself: An end of the junction does not agree with germline; a read error may underlie this. The rearrangement links TRBV7-7 to TRBJ2-5, with 9 nucleotides matching TRBD2. The CDR3 is 14 residues long. From germline, CDR1 is SSHAT and CDR2 FNYEAQ (reference sequence). In nucleotides, the CDR3 is TGTGCTAGCAGTCGAGCTAGCGGGGAAGAGACCCAGTACTTC. Amino acid sequence: CASSRASGEETQYF.

This clone was observed a few times. The V and J genes are TRBV9 and TRBJ2-3, with D perhaps assigned TRBD1 or TRBD2 (5 bases each). Germline assignment: CDR1 SGDLS and CDR2 YYNGEE. Trimming cost V 0 bases and J 6 bases, with 14 bases left between them. The CDR3 contains 15 residues. The CDR3 protein is CASSVVGLAMDTQYF. CDR3 sequence (DNA): TGTGCCAGCAGCGTAGTGGGGCTAGCAATGGATACGCAGTATTTT.

This chain connects TRBV11-3 to TRBJ2-1; 10 bases fit TRBD2. Germline V lookup: CDR1 SGHNT, CDR2 YENEEA. This CDR3 has 15 residues. V lost 2 bases and J lost 2; bases outside the gene matches: 0. The DNA for the CDR3 is TGTGCCAGCAGCTTACTAGCGGGGGCCTACAATGAGCAGTTCTTC. It translates to CASSLLAGAYNEQFF.

The chain has TRBV6-1 and TRBJ2-7, with 7 nucleotides matching TRBD1. Germline values: CDR1 MNHNS, CDR2 SASEGT. Unmatched junction bases numbered 4, after V lost 0 bases and J lost 2 bases. The length of the CDR3 is 15 residues. CDR3 DNA sequence: TGTGCCAGCAGTGAAGCGACAGGGAGTCCCTACGAGCAGTACTTC. Translated: CASSEATGSPYEQYF.

The chain is built from TRBV5-1 and TRBJ2-3; maybe TRBD2 (6 bases). Germline CDR1 and CDR2: SGHRS and YFSETQ. Between the trimmed V and J ends, which lost 2 bases and 4 bases, there was a span of 11 bases. The CDR3 totals 14 residues. CDR3 sequence: CASSFPREADTQYF. The CDR3 bases are TGCGCCAGCAGCTTTCCGCGGGAAGCAGATACGCAGTATTTT.

The chain recombines TRBV7-2 with TRBJ2-1, with 9 bases that match TRBD2. This CDR3 spans 16 amino acids. V shed 4 bases, J shed 10 bases, and the junction held 14 bases outside the gene matches. Per germline, CDR1 SGHTA and CDR2 FQGNSA. The CDR3 coding sequence is TGTGCCAGCAGCTCAACGCGGGGCCTAGCGGGACGGGAGCAGTTCTTC. It yields the protein CASSSTRGLAGREQFF.

The J gene is TRBJ1-1, the V gene TRBV29-1; no clear D. The CDR3 is made up of 13 amino acids. V was cut by 3 bases and J by 0 bases, with 8 bases left in between. Germline loops: CDR1 SQVTM, CDR2 ANQGSEA. As DNA, the CDR3 is TGCAGCGTTGAGGCTGTCTTGAACACTGAAGCTTTCTTT. Its protein is CSVEAVLNTEAFF.

The V call is TRBV18, the J call TRBJ1-1; D is unclear. The CDR3 is 15 amino acids. V was trimmed by 0 bases and J by 0 bases, leaving 8 bases between them. CDR1 is KGHSH and CDR2 is LQKENI in the germline V gene. The CDR3 DNA is TGTGCCAGCTCACCACCAGAAGCCGTGAACACTGAAGCTTTCTTT. Protein: CASSPPEAVNTEAFF.

The chain couples TRBV5-4 to TRBJ2-7, with D hard to call. Trimming removed 0 bases from V and 5 bases from J, with 9 bases in between. The CDR3 has 13 residues. Germline V gene data show CDR1 as SGHNT and CDR2 as YYREEE (reference sequence). DNA of the CDR3: TGTGCCAGCAGCTTGGTGGGTCCCAACGAGCAGTACTTC. Its translation: CASSLVGPNEQYF.

This clone has just one count. The rearrangement links TRBV19 to TRBJ2-7, with 9 bases identical to TRBD2. V lost 2 bases, J lost 3 bases, and 5 bases stayed unmatched. The CDR3 is 15 residues long. Germline assignment: CDR1 LNHDA and CDR2 SQIVND (reference sequence). The CDR3 DNA sequence: TGTGCCAGTAGTATAAAGGGACTAGCATACTACGAGCAGTACTTC. This translates into CASSIKGLAYYEQYF.

This clone was recorded a few times. This chain links TRBV29-1 with TRBJ2-7; no clear D gene. Germline assignment: CDR1 SQVTM and CDR2 ANQGSEA. The V gene lost 7 bases and the J gene lost 3 bases, with 10 bases spanning the gap. The CDR3 loop spans 11 amino acids. CDR3: CSARRNYEQYF. The CDR3 nucleotides read TGCAGCGCCAGACGAAACTACGAGCAGTACTTC.

The chain employs TRBV19 and TRBJ1-1, with D perhaps TRBD1 (5 bases). Germline V gene data show CDR1 as LNHDA and CDR2 as SQIVND (reference sequence). CDR3 length equals 14 residues. Between the trimmed V and J ends, which lost 5 bases and 2 bases, there was a span of 12 bases. The CDR3 loop is CASSATVINTEAFF. In DNA form, the CDR3 reads TGTGCCAGTAGTGCGACAGTGATTAACACTGAAGCTTTCTTT.

The chain is built from TRBV7-2 and TRBJ2-7; the D gene could be TRBD1 or TRBD2 (5 bases each). Germline CDR1 SGHTA, CDR2 FQGNSA. The CDR3 covers 13 residues. V was trimmed by 3 bases and J by 0 bases, leaving 6 bases between them. CDR3 amino acids: CASSFGASYEQYF. The DNA for the CDR3 is TGTGCCAGCAGCTTCGGGGCCTCCTACGAGCAGTACTTC.

The rearrangement uses TRBV6-5 and TRBJ1-6; the D is unclear. The CDR3 runs to 14 residues. Germline V gives CDR1 MNHEY, CDR2 SVGAGI. V lost 2 bases to trimming and J lost 2 bases, with 4 bases between them. In DNA form, the CDR3 reads TGTGCCAGCAGTTACGACGCCTATAATTCACCCCTCCACTTT. Translation: CASSYDAYNSPLHF.

The V and J genes are TRBV5-1 and TRBJ2-2, with D possibly TRBD2 on 6 matching bases. Trimming left V 6 bases short and J 2 bases short, with 14 bases between. The CDR3 totals 15 residues. Germline V lookup: CDR1 SGHRS, CDR2 YFSETQ. The CDR3 loop is CASNRGNSNTGELFF. The CDR3, as DNA: TGCGCCAGCAACCGCGGGAACAGCAACACCGGGGAGCTGTTTTTT.

The V gene is TRBV18, the J gene TRBJ1-1; 7 bases agree with TRBD1. The CDR3 spans 15 residues. The germline V gene encodes CDR1 KGHSH and CDR2 LQKENI. The trim removed 3 bases at V and 0 bases at J, leaving 4 bases unmatched. The CDR3 region is CASSPGTVMNTEAFF. The CDR3, as DNA: TGTGCCAGCTCACCCGGGACAGTCATGAACACTGAAGCTTTCTTT.

The chain is built from TRBV7-2 and TRBJ2-2; D uncertain. CDR1 SGHTA and CDR2 FQGNSA come from the germline V gene. The CDR3 is 16 residues long. The V and J ends lost 5 bases and 3 bases respectively, with 16 bases between them. The CDR3 sequence: CASSPRPSWDTGELFF. The CDR3 DNA sequence: TGTGCCAGCAGCCCCCGACCCAGCTGGGACACCGGGGAGCTGTTTTTT.

This chain connects TRBV7-2 to TRBJ2-7; TRBD1 agrees at 7 bases. Germline values: CDR1 SGHTA, CDR2 FQGNSA. V was clipped by 2 bases and J by 3 bases; unmatched bases: 4. CDR3 size: 14 residues. The CDR3 nucleotides read TGTGCCAGCAGCTTAAACCGACAGGGCTACGAGCAGTACTTC. Its protein is CASSLNRQGYEQYF.

This chain connects TRBV27 to TRBJ1-5; 11 bases fit TRBD1. The V and J ends lost 3 bases and 2 bases, in that order; junction bases with no gene match: 3. Germline V gives CDR1 MNHEY, CDR2 SMNVEV (reference sequence). This CDR3 has 16 residues. The CDR3 protein is CASSFRTGGRNQPQHF. In DNA form, the CDR3 reads TGTGCCAGCAGTTTTCGGACAGGGGGCCGCAATCAGCCCCAGCATTTT.

J is TRBJ1-1 and V is TRBV11-2; D gene uncertain. The CDR3 is made up of 13 amino acids. V was cut by 5 bases and J by 4 bases, with 11 bases left in between. Germline V lookup: CDR1 SGHAT, CDR2 FQNNGV. The CDR3 loop reads CASSPGIATEAFF. The CDR3 DNA is TGTGCCAGCAGCCCCGGCATAGCCACTGAAGCTTTCTTT.

This chain connects TRBV18 to TRBJ1-1; unclear D gene. Per the germline V gene, CDR1 is KGHSH and CDR2 is LQKENI. The V gene lost 2 bases and the J gene lost 3 bases, with 22 bases spanning the gap. CDR3 length: 18 residues. CDR3 in DNA: TGTGCCAGCTCACCAACGGCCTCGACTATCCCCGGGGACACTGAAGCTTTCTTT. Translation: CASSPTASTIPGDTEAFF.